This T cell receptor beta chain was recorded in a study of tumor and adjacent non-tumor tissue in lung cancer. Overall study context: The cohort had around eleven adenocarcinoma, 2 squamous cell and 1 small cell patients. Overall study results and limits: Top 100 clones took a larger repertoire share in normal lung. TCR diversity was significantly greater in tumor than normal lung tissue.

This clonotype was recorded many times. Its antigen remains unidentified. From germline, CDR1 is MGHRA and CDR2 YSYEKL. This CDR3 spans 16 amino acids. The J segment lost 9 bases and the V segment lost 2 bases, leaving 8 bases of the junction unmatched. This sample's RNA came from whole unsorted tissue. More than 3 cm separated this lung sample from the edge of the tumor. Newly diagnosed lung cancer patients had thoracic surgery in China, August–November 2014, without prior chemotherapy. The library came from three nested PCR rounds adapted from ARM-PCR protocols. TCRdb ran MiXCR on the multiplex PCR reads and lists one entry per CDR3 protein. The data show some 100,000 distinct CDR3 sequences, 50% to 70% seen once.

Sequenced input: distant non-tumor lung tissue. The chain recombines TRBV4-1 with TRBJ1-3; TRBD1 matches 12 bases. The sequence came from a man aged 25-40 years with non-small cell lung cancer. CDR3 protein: CASSQPGTGGEVTIYF. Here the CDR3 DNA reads TGCGCCAGCAGCCAACCCGGGACAGGGGGCGAAGTCACCATATATTTT.